This TCR beta chain was found in a study of shared clonotypes between healthy human individuals (dated by TCRdb to 2020 to 2022). With regard to the full study: The cohort comprised two women and a few men aged 18 to 49 years. For each donor, CD4 naive and CD4 memory were each given three plates, CD8 naive was given two plates, and CD8 memory was given one plate. To estimate repertoire size and how much clonotype sharing occurs between individuals, the study deeply sequenced the blood TCR repertoires of 5 or 6 healthy adults. Different laboratories and diverse techniques were used to prepare libraries and sequence TCR repertoires, to increase sequencing depth and limit assay-specific biases. Per donor, leukapheresis produced somewhere between about 0.94 and 8.9 billion PBMCs.

The paper's findings and limits, for the study overall: Pairwise subsampling indicated that sequencing depth was expected to affect the degree of clonotype sharing among donors. Only blood was sampled, and tissue TCR repertoires likely differ from those in blood. Across a handful of donors, roughly 5% of naive CD4, approximately 3.6% of naive CD8, about 2% of memory CD4, and 0.4% to 0.45% of memory CD8 clonotypes were shared. Compared with non-shared clonotypes, clonotypes shared by all four sorted-subset donors had higher generation probabilities. Rarefaction of sorted-subset datasets indicated incomplete sequencing despite the large sequencing depth. Naive subsets generally had larger estimated clonotype richness than memory subsets. The genetic and exposure-history diversity represented was limited by the small number of donors.

Trimming removed 10 bases from V and 0 bases from J, leaving 13 bases between the germline ends. Including cysteine and phenylalanine, the CDR3 has 14 amino acids. The retained sequence is limited to the CDR3, 42 bases, with the frame set at the first base. From a lookup of the germline V gene, CDR1 and CDR2 are MNHNS and SASEGT. As for this clone: No antigen is known for it. It has no much larger one-base neighbor in the sample; base qualities were not kept.

Using the deep immunoSEQ assay, TCR CDR3 regions were amplified from genomic DNA by multiplex PCR. Genomic DNA extracted from each cell subset was distributed evenly over all wells of several immunoSEQ 96-well plates, and each plate served as one replicate. For sorted subsets, each replicate PCR was loaded with roughly 200 ng genomic DNA, equivalent to about 30,000 T cell genomes. Purified libraries were quantified with a Qubit 3.0 fluorometer, sized on a Bioanalyzer 2100, and re-quantified with the KAPA Library Quantification kit. Every immunoSEQ 96-well plate was sequenced on a dedicated single-read 150-cycle Illumina NextSeq 550 flow cell. The original pipeline was this. The immunoSEQ output contained only junctional sequences without quality scores, so filtering could not match that applied to full-length reads. To assign V/J genes and CDR3, sequences were annotated using PyIR, a Python wrapper for IgBLAST v1.9, with IMGT germline references. Any read was removed if the V/J assignment was weak (E-value above 1e-6), the CDR3 was missing, or the read contained stop codons, out-of-frame junctions, or ambiguous translated residues. V3J clonotypes were defined as sequences sharing the same inferred V gene, J gene, and CDR3 amino acid sequence. The percentage overlap between two repertoires was calculated by dividing the number of shared unique clonotypes by the size of the smaller repertoire. Richness of each repertoire was evaluated using RTK rarefaction, the Chao1 estimator, and Recon v2.1 estimates of unobserved clonotypes. For all TCRbeta clonotypes obtained by the gDNA method from a few donors, generation probabilities were computed with OLGA. This immuneACCESS table, as held by TCRdb, lists in-frame sequences with V and J called but not all clones. Of the missing ones, under half trace to an unresolved V gene in checked studies; the others have no known cause. That table supplies the V and J calls and clone size; D and trimming were determined from the DNA. For this sample there are about 2 million clones; 85% to 95% appear just once. The ten largest clonotypes hold 0.13% of the sample.

Healthy HIV-negative adults with no recently reported acute infections or vaccinations were included as donors. Every donor was a Caucasian adult residing in Nashville, Tennessee, USA. CD4+ T cells were enriched through magnetic negative selection, after which naive cells were positively selected on CD45RA and the remaining negative fraction served as the memory subset. Blood was obtained by leukapheresis, after which PBMCs were separated by Ficoll-Histopaque density gradient centrifugation and cryopreserved in liquid nitrogen vapor phase. Analytical flow cytometry was used to check the purity and quantity of each magnetically sorted T cell population. Genomic DNA was isolated from each sorted fraction and quantified by UV absorbance on a Nanodrop 2000c.

Sequenced material: naive CD4+ T cells sorted from blood. Interpreted using the paper, the cell subset or site label stands for: CD45RA+ positively selected. This clonotype was sampled from a man between 18 and 35 years old in good health. Recombination joined TRBV6-1 with TRBJ2-1, with a weak D call of TRBD2 (6 bases match). The CDR3 amino acid sequence is: CATEGLISYNEQFF. In nucleotide form, the sequence is TGTGCCACCGAGGGACTTATCTCCTACAATGAGCAGTTCTTC.